This T cell receptor beta chain was sequenced during a study of vaccination and CD4 T cells after COVID-19. Study context: Ranging from 14 to 241, the interval between dose two and post-vaccine sampling had a median of 72 days. Stimuli were overlapping spike peptide pools of SARS-CoV-2 and three common cold coronaviruses (HCoV-NL63, HCoV-OC43, HCoV-229E).

Overall study results and limits: SARS-CoV-2-reactive clonotypes rose nonsignificantly, with the median going from approximately 21 to 40.

Concerning this clonotype: Its antigen is still unknown.

Treatment denoted: approximately 11-day PBMC culture with coronavirus spike peptide pools or control peptides (ViraFEST assay). An Oncomine TCR Beta short-read assay was used to sequence the DNA from cultured CD4+ T cells. After culture, CD4+ T cells served as the source for genomic DNA extraction. TCRdb recomputed calls from the PCR reads with MiXCR, one row per CDR3 protein. The data contain approximately 10,000 distinct CDR3 sequences, approximately 55% of them singletons. After removal of 6 bases from V and 3 bases from J, the junction contained 8 bases not matched to a gene. From germline, CDR1 is SGHRS and CDR2 YFSETQ. The CDR3 runs 15 residues.

The sequencing sample was made of CD4+ T cells from blood, cultured in vitro. The chain has TRBV5-1 and TRBJ2-3; 9 bases match TRBD1. This TCR came from a human donor who had recovered from COVID-19. DNA of the CDR3: TGCGCCAGCACCTCGTTGACAGGGGGAACAGATACGCAGTATTTT. Amino acid sequence: CASTSLTGGTDTQYF. The full variable domain, completed using reference TRBV5-1 and TRBJ2-3, is KAGVTQTPRYLIKTRGQQVTLSCSPISGHRSVSWYQQTPGQGLQFLFEYFSETQRNKGNFPGRFSGRQFSNSRSEMNVSTLELGDSALYLCASTSLTGGTDTQYFGPGTRLTVL.